Detailed here is one T cell receptor (beta chain). Its specificity is not known. Source material for naive CD8 libraries was roughly 20,000 to 1,100,000 sorted cells, with 10%, 30% or 50% RNA. For naive CD8 T cells, sorting used the CD8+CD4-CCR7+CD45RA+ phenotype. From the PCR reads, TCRdb called clonotypes with MiXCR, one entry per CDR3 protein. The sample lists a few hundred thousand distinct CDR3 sequences, about 22% occurring once. The sample is drawn from a study of molecular identifiers for immune sequencing clone quantification. Overall study results and limits: Highly expanded clone sizes could end up underestimated if a barcode were shared by identical TCR molecules. Clones carrying above 20 RNA copies accounted for over 97% of effector molecules, under 1% in naive cells.

The sample comprised naive CD8+ T cells from blood, with Jurkat cell RNA spiked in. Stated subset: FACS-sorted CD8+CD4-CCR7+CD45RA+ naive T cells. The source is a human donor in good health. Some libraries in this study had Jurkat cell RNA spiked in.

The CDR3 nucleotides read TGCGCCAGCAGCCCCGACAGGGCGCACTACGAGCAGTACTTC. Translating gives CASSPDRAHYEQYF. The chain uses TRBV4-3 and TRBJ2-7, with 7 bases lining up with TRBD1. The CDR3 contains 14 residues. Trimming took 4 bases from V and 3 from J; bases not matched to a gene: 6. Germline V CDR1 and CDR2: LGHNA, YSLEER.